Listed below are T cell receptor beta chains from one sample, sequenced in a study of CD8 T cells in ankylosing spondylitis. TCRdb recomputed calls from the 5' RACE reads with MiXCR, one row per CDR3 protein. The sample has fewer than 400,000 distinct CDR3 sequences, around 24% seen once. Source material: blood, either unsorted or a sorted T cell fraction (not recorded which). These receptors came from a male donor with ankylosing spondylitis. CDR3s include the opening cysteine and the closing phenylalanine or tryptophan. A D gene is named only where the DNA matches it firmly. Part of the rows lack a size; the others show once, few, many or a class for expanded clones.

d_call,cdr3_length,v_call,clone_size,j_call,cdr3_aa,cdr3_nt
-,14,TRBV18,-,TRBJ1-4,CASSPPPVNEKLFF,TGTGCCAGCTCACCACCCCCAGTTAATGAAAAACTGTTTTTT
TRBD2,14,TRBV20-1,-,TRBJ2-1,CSASGLAPTEEQFF,TGCAGTGCTAGCGGACTAGCGCCTACAGAAGAGCAGTTCTTC
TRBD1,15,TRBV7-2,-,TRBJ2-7,CASSISRDRGSEQYF,TGTGCCAGCAGCATCAGTCGGGACAGGGGGAGCGAGCAGTACTTC
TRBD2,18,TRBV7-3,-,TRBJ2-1,CASSLRPGTSGRYNEQFF,TGTGCCAGCAGCCTCAGACCCGGGACTAGCGGACGCTATAATGAGCAGTTCTTC
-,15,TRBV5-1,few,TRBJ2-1,CASSFMGAAYNEQFF,TGCGCCAGCAGCTTTATGGGGGCGGCCTACAATGAGCAGTTCTTC
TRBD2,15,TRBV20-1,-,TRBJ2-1,CSARLPGRSTREQFF,TGCAGTGCTAGACTGCCCGGGAGGTCTACGCGGGAGCAGTTCTTC
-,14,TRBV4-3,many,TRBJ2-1,CASSQDVLLNEQFF,TGCGCCAGCAGCCAAGATGTACTCCTCAATGAGCAGTTCTTC
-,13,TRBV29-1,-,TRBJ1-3,CSVASLSGNTIYF,TGCAGCGTTGCATCGCTCTCTGGAAACACCATATATTTT
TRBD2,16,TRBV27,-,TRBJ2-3,CASSQRTRPGTDTQYF,TGTGCCAGCAGTCAGCGGACTAGGCCCGGCACAGATACGCAGTATTTT
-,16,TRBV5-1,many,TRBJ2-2,CASSLNIGPNTGELFF,TGCGCCAGCAGCTTGAATATAGGGCCGAACACCGGGGAGCTGTTTTTT
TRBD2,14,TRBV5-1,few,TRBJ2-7,CASSLSTSGDEQYF,TGCGCCAGCAGCTTATCGACTAGCGGGGACGAGCAGTACTTC
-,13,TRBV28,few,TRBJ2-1,CASLSSSYNEQFF,TGTGCCAGCCTTTCCAGCTCCTACAATGAGCAGTTCTTC
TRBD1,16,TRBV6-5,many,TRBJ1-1,CASSYSPQGARTEAFF,TGTGCCAGCAGTTACTCCCCCCAGGGGGCAAGGACTGAAGCTTTCTTT
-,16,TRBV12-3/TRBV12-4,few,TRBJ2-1,CASSPSMGEPYNEQFF,TGTGCCAGCAGTCCCTCTATGGGGGAACCCTACAATGAGCAGTTCTTC
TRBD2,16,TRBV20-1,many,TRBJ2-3,CSAQRPGLGSADTQYF,TGCAGTGCTCAACGCCCGGGACTAGGCTCGGCAGATACGCAGTATTTT
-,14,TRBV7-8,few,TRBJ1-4,CASSLAPGQEKLFF,TGTGCCAGCAGCTTAGCCCCGGGGCAGGAAAAACTGTTTTTT
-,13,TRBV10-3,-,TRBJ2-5,CAISDGGLGTQYF,TGTGCCATCAGTGATGGGGGGCTTGGGACCCAGTACTTC
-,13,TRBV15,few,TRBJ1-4,CATSRDQEEKLFF,TGTGCCACCAGCAGAGATCAGGAGGAAAAACTGTTTTTT
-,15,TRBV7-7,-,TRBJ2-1,CASSLDGLAYNEQFF,TGTGCCAGCAGCTTAGACGGACTTGCCTACAATGAGCAGTTCTTC
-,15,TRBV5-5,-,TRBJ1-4,CASTWVGITNEKLFF,TGTGCCAGCACCTGGGTGGGGATTACTAATGAAAAACTGTTTTTT
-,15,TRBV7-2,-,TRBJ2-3,CASSFHGAGTDTQYF,TGTGCCAGCAGCTTCCACGGGGCAGGCACAGATACGCAGTATTTT
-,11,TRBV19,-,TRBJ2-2,CASSPHGELFF,TGTGCCAGTTCCCCGCACGGGGAGCTGTTTTTT
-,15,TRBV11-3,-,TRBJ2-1,CASSSAGISYNEQSF,TGTGCCAGCAGCTCAGCGGGTATCTCCTACAATGAGCAGTCCTTC
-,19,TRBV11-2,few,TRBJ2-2,CASSSYAQTGVVYTGELFF,TGTGCCAGCAGCTCTTATGCTCAAACGGGGGTAGTATACACCGGGGAGCTGTTTTTT
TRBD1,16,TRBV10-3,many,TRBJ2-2,CAISETGTESTGELFF,TGTGCCATCAGTGAGACGGGGACAGAGTCTACCGGGGAGCTGTTTTTT
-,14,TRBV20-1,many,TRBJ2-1,CSAPTQGGFGEQFF,TGCAGTGCGCCTACCCAGGGGGGTTTCGGGGAGCAGTTCTTC
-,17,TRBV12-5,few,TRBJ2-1,CASGLTPPEGVFNEQFF,TGTGCTAGTGGTTTGACACCTCCGGAGGGCGTTTTCAATGAGCAGTTCTTC
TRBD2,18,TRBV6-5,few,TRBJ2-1,CASSYAIPGTSGAAKQFF,TGTGCCAGCAGTTACGCGATCCCCGGGACTAGCGGGGCCGCTAAGCAGTTCTTC